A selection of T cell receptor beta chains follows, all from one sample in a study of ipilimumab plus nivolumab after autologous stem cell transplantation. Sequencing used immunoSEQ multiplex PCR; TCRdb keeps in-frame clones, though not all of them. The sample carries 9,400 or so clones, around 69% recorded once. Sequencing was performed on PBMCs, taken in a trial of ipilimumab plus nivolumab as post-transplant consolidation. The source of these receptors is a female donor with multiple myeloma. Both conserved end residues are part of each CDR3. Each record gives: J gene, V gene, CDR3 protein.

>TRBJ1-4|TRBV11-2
CASSLTMTGFGEKLFF
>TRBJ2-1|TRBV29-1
CSVPSSSRSYNEQFF
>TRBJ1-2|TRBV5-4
CASSLVPGTGAEGYTF
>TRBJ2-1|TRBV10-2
CASTGLGMNEQFF
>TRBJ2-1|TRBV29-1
CSVDPLAGNEQFF
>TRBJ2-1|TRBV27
CASSFGSSGRVLGNEQFF
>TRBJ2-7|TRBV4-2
CASSPGTLGYEQYF
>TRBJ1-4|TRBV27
CASRDRGLATNEKLFF
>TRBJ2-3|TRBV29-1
CSVVGTSKDTQYF
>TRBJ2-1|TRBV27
CVTRRGSRSYNEQFF
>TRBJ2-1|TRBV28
CASSLREGLGNNEQFF
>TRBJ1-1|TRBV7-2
CASRRQGTEAFF
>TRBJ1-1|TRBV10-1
CASSESQESTEAFF
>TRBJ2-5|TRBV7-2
CASSSQGVIRLETQYF
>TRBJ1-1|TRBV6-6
CASRGDTEAFF
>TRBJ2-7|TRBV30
CAWSTQAYEQYF
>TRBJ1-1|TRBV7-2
CASRRQGGAVNTEAFF
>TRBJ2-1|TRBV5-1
CASSPNSGVYNEQFF
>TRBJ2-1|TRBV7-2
CASSFGRISPYNEQFF
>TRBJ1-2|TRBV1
CTSSHGTGNGYTF
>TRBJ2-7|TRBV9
CASSVGGQGSYEQYF
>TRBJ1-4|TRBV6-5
CASRNSSRSEKLFF
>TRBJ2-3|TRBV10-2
CASSESIGLGTDTQYF
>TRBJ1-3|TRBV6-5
CASSSPGVGNTIYF
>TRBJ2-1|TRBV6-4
CASSPGTEDYNEQFF
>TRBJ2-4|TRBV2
CASKTGGGAKNIQYF
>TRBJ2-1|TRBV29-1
CSVLLGGSITDEQFF
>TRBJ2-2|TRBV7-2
CASRPSGTGNTGELFF
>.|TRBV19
CASSGGTDYSYEQYF
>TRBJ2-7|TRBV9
CASSGGANSYEQYF
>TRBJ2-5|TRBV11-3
CASRMTGEQTQYF
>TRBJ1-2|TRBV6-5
CASSYTGDGYTF
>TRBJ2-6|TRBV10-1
CASSTCSIAQSRANVLTF
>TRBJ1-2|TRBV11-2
CATRGGRGYTF
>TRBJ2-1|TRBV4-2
CASSQAVLWVTSGTYNEQFF
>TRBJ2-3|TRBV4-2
CASSQYGTSGTDTQYF
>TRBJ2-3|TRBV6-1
CASSVSQSGTMDTQYF
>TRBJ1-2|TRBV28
CASRFQGNYGYTF
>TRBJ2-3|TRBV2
CASTASPTDTQYF
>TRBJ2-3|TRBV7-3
CASSFSPTDTQYF
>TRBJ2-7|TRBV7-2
CASRGGLAGFGSEQYF
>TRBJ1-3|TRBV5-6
CASSLGSTGNTIYF
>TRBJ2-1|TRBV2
CASSDRGSYNEQFF